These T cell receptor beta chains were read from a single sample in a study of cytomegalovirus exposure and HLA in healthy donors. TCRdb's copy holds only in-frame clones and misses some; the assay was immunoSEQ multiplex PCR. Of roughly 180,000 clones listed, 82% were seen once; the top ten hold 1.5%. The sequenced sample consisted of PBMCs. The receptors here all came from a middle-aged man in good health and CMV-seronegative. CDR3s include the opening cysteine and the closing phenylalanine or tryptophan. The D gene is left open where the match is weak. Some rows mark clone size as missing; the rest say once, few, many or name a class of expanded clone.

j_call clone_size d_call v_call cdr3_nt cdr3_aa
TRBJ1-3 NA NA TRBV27 TGTGCCAGCAGTTTGACAGGCGGAAACACCATATATTTT CASSLTGGNTIYF
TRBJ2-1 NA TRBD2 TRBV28 TGTGCCAGCAGGACGACTAGCGGCGTATACAATGAGCAGTTCTTC CASRTTSGVYNEQFF
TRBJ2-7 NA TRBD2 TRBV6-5 TGTGCCAGCACTCCACGGGGAGGGTCCGAGCAGTACTTC CASTPRGGSEQYF
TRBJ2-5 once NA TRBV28 TGTGCCAGCAGGTCAGGGGAGTGGGAGACCCAGTACTTC CASRSGEWETQYF
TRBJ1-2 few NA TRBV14 TGTGCCAGCAGCCAATCGATGGGGGTTGTTGGGGGACTCACCTTC CASSQSMGVVGGLTF
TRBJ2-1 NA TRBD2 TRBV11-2 TGTGCCAGCAGCTTACGGCGGGAGGGCAATGAGCAGTTCTTC CASSLRREGNEQFF
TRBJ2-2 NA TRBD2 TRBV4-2 TGTGCCAGCAGCCAAGCAGCGGGGGGGGCCGGGGAGCTGTTTTTT CASSQAAGGAGELFF
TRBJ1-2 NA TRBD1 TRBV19 TGTGCCAGTAGTATACCGACAGGGGCTACAGCTAACTATGGCTACACCTTC CASSIPTGATANYGYTF
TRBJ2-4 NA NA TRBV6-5 TGTGCCAGCAGTCTAGACCGGGATGCCTTTGGCATTCAGTACTTC CASSLDRDAFGIQYF
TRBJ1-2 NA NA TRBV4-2 TGTGCCAGCAGCCAAGATGAAGGGTCCGTCCAGGGGCGGGGGGGCTACACCTTC CASSQDEGSVQGRGGYTF
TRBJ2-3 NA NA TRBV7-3 TGTGCCAGCAGCTTGTTGCTAGGAGGCACAGATACGCAGTATTTT CASSLLLGGTDTQYF
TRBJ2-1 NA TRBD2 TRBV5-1 TGCGCCAGCAGCCCCACCATACTAGCGGGAGGGCCGGGTGAGCAGTTCTTC CASSPTILAGGPGEQFF
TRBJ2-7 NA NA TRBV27 TGTGCCAGCGCCCTTTTCGGGGAACTCGTCTACGAGCAGTACTTC CASALFGELVYEQYF
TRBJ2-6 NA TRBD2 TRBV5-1 TGCGCCAGCAGCGGGGGGGTCTCTGGGGCCAACGTCCTGACTTTC CASSGGVSGANVLTF
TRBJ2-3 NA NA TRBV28 TGTGCCAGCAGCTATGGACAGCCCACAGATACGCAGTATTTT CASSYGQPTDTQYF
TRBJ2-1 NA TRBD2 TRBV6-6 TGTGCCAGCAGTTATGGAGCTAGCGGGAGCGACAATGAGCAGTTCTTC CASSYGASGSDNEQFF
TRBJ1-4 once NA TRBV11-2 TGTGCCAGCAGCTCGACAGTTACCCCCGGGGAAAAACTGTTTTTT CASSSTVTPGEKLFF
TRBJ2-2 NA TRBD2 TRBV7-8 TGTGCCAGCAGTTCAACTCAACTAGCGGGAGCTTCGAACACCGGGGAGCTGTTTTTT CASSSTQLAGASNTGELFF